The entry that follows covers one TCR beta chain sequence. This specimen belongs to a study of shared clonotypes between healthy human individuals. V was cut by 0 bases and J by 4 bases, with 14 bases left in between. This CDR3 comprises 15 residues. Germline lookup yields CDR1 SGHRS and CDR2 YFSETQ. Some clones are missing from TCRdb's copy, which holds only in-frame ones; the method was immunoSEQ multiplex PCR. The sample holds roughly 1,600,000 clones, 98% seen once. This clonotype was sampled from a man between 25 and 39 years old in good health. This sequence joins TRBV5-1 and TRBJ2-7; D is tentatively TRBD1 or TRBD2 (5 bases each). The sequencing input was naive CD4+ T cells sorted from blood. Stated subset: CD45RA+ positively selected. The CDR3 bases are TGCGCCAGCAGCTTGGGGGACCCCGATCAATACGAGCAGTACTTC. It specifies CASSLGDPDQYEQYF.